A single T cell receptor (beta chain) is shown here with its context. This sample was included in a study of human thymus T cells. Surgeons resected thymus tissue during corrective heart surgery. Each of the donors was a healthy Finnish infant who was undergoing open corrective cardiac surgery for congenital heart defects. The CDR3 is 15 amino acids. V shed 3 bases and J 2 bases; nucleotides not matched to a gene: 6. Germline V lookup: CDR1 MNHNY, CDR2 SVGAGI (reference sequence). The method was immunoSEQ multiplex PCR; TCRdb's version includes in-frame clones alone and lacks a portion of them. The data contain more than 70,000 clones, approximately 97% of them singletons.

The specimen sequenced was thymus tissue. This clonotype originated in a boy younger than two with a congenital heart defect but otherwise immunologically healthy. V and J are TRBV6-6 and TRBJ1-1; 7 bases are a match to TRBD1. The CDR3 DNA reads TGTGCCAGCAGTTATTCGGACAGGTTTAACACTGAAGCTTTCTTT. Protein product: CASSYSDRFNTEAFF.